This TCR beta chain was retrieved from a study of shared clonotypes between healthy human individuals. Libraries were prepared by immunoSEQ multiplex PCR; TCRdb keeps only in-frame clonotypes and omits some of them. Here the sample spans 1,400,000 or so clones, 98% being singletons. This CDR3 comprises 15 residues. CDR1 and CDR2 from the germline V gene are LNHDA and SQIVND (reference sequence). The V gene lost 7 bases and the J gene lost 3 bases, with 19 bases spanning the gap. The chain has TRBV19 and TRBJ2-7; tentative D call: TRBD2 (6 bases). The clonotype originates from a man aged 25-45 years in good health. Sample: naive CD4+ T cells sorted from blood. Noted subset: CD45RA+ positively selected. CDR3 coding DNA: TGTGCCAGTACCCCTAAGTGGGGGACTCTCTACGAGCAGTACTTC. This translates into CASTPKWGTLYEQYF.